The source of this TCR beta chain is a study of regulatory T cells in long-lasting Graves disease. Time point here: newly diagnosed GD, antithyroid drugs for less than 3 months. There was RNA extracted from PBMCs, and the TCR library was made from it. Investigators prepared the TCR beta libraries by applying iRepertoire HTBI primers and Arm-PCR of CDR3 regions. TCRdb ran MiXCR on the multiplex PCR reads and lists one entry per CDR3 protein. In the table there are roughly 380,000 distinct CDR3 sequences, 16% of which are singletons. There are many counts of this clonotype. The CDR3 contains 17 residues. The germline V gene encodes CDR1 SGHTA and CDR2 FQGNSA. Trimming pared 5 bases from V and 4 bases from J, leaving 22 bases between. The same data also contributed to another study, on T cells in Graves' hyperthyroidism and ophthalmopathy.

The sequenced sample was peripheral blood mononuclear cells (PBMCs), obtained at new diagnosis, from a patient treated with antithyroid drugs. J is TRBJ2-3 and V is TRBV7-2; either TRBD1 or TRBD2 may fit D (6 bases each). This receptor was identified in a man aged 40-49 years with Graves disease. The CDR3 region is CASSRRRGAVVPDTQYF. The DNA for the CDR3 is TGTGCCAGCAGCCGCCGGAGGGGGGCTGTTGTTCCAGATACGCAGTATTTT.